Below are 21 T cell receptor beta chains sequenced from a single sample in a study of blood T cells in healthy people across ages. Then a second PCR, running about 6 to 12 cycles, was carried out with a sample-barcoded 5' primer and a J-beta primer mix. TCRdb re-derived calls from the 5' RACE reads in MiXCR, one entry per CDR3 protein. This table has 800,000 to 1,300,000 distinct CDR3 sequences, approximately 25% appearing once. These records were also assigned to another study, of T cells of mothers and their children.

Sample: blood. The receptor source for this set is a girl aged 2 to 10 in good health.

This chain joins TRBV11-2 and TRBJ2-3; 7 bases align to TRBD2. Germline CDR1 and CDR2: SGHAT and FQNNGV. The ends lost 2 bases at V and 2 bases at J; junction bases unmatched: 4. This CDR3 has 15 residues. CDR3 amino acids: CASSLRTRYTDTQYF. CDR3 nucleotide sequence: TGTGCCAGCAGCTTAAGGACTAGATACACAGATACGCAGTATTTT. Combining the CDR3 with reference TRBV11-2 and TRBJ2-3 gives the whole variable domain EAGVAQSPRYKIIEKRQSVAFWCNPISGHATLYWYQQILGQGPKLLIQFQNNGVVDDSQLPKDRFSAERLKGVDSTLKIQPAKLEDSAVYLCASSLRTRYTDTQYFGPGTRLTVL.

This chain links TRBV28 with TRBJ2-1; no reliable D call. Trimming stripped 5 bases from V and 10 bases from J, with 15 bases between. The CDR3 extends over 13 amino acids. The germline V gene has CDR1 MDHEN and CDR2 SYDVKM. CDR3 DNA sequence: TGTGCCAGCAGTATGATGTCCCCCCCGGAGCAGTTCTTC. As protein: CASSMMSPPEQFF.

This clonotype appeared a few times. V usage is TRBV7-9 and J usage is TRBJ2-1; no firm D call. The germline V and J ends were trimmed by 4 bases and 5 bases, with 18 bases remaining between them. CDR1 and CDR2 (germline): SEHNR, FQNEAQ (reference sequence). The CDR3 spans 16 residues. The CDR3 spells CASSSLTRAADNEQFF. CDR3 sequence (DNA): TGTGCCAGCAGCTCCCTCACCCGCGCGGCCGACAATGAGCAGTTCTTC.

The chain combines TRBV28 with TRBJ2-7; no firm D call. Trimming cost V 1 base and J 2 bases, with 9 bases left between them. CDR1 and CDR2 from the germline V gene are MDHEN and SYDVKM. The CDR3 covers 14 residues. The CDR3 is CASSLYNNPYEQYF. CDR3 DNA: TGTGCCAGCAGTTTATACAACAACCCCTACGAGCAGTACTTC.

The genes are TRBV29-1 and TRBJ2-1, with a weak D call TRBD1 (5 bases). TRBJ2-5 matches the DNA end more closely, so the J call is doubtful. CDR1 is SQVTM and CDR2 is ANQGSEA in the germline V gene. CDR3 size: 16 residues. In nucleotides, the CDR3 is TGCAGCGGACAGTTCGTCAGCAAAAGAGGTGAAGAGACCCAGTACTTC. This sequence encodes CSGQFVSKRGEETQYF.

The chain carries TRBV29-1 and TRBJ1-4; no reliable D call. The germline V gene encodes CDR1 SQVTM and CDR2 ANQGSEA. The V and J ends lost 1 base and 7 bases respectively, with 4 bases between them. The CDR3 runs 11 residues. Written as DNA, the CDR3 is TGCAGCGTTGAAGGGGGTGAAAAACTGTTTTTT. It specifies CSVEGGEKLFF.

This clonotype appeared a few times. This chain joins TRBV6-6 and TRBJ2-1; 9 bases are a match to TRBD2. The CDR3 runs to 15 residues. The V gene end was trimmed by 4 bases and the J gene end by 7 bases; junction bases not matched to a gene: 8. The germline V gene has CDR1 MNHNY and CDR2 SVGAGI (reference sequence). For the CDR3, the DNA is TGTGCCAGCAGTTCTGTGGGCGGGGGGGCGAATGAGCAGTTCTTC. Residues: CASSSVGGGANEQFF.

The gene calls are TRBV9 and TRBJ2-2, with 9 bases matching TRBD1. The CDR3 is 16 amino acids. The germline CDR1 and CDR2 sequences are SGDLS and YYNGEE. Trimming took 5 bases from V and 6 from J; bases not matched to a gene: 11. The DNA of the CDR3 is TGTGCCAGCAGTGATACAGGGGGCGTTTCCGCCGGGGAGCTGTTTTTT. This codes for CASSDTGGVSAGELFF. Looking up the rest from reference TRBV9 and TRBJ2-2 gives the full variable domain: DSGVTQTPKHLITATGQRVTLRCSPRSGDLSVYWYQQSLDQGLQFLIQYYNGEERAKGNILERFSAQQFPDLHSELNLSSLELGDSALYFCASSDTGGVSAGELFFGEGSRLTVL.

The gene calls are TRBV4-1 and TRBJ1-5; TRBD1 is a possible D gene (5 bases). V lost 0 bases and J 11 bases, leaving 17 bases between the germline ends. Per the germline V gene, CDR1 is MGHRA and CDR2 is YSYEKL. The CDR3 has 15 amino acids. The CDR3 is CASSQDSGPFRAQHF. The CDR3 DNA is TGCGCCAGCAGCCAAGATTCGGGGCCCTTTAGAGCCCAGCATTTT.

The chain joins TRBV11-2 to TRBJ2-7; no clear D gene. Germline CDR1 reads SGHAT; CDR2 reads FQNNGV. The CDR3 consists of 13 residues. V was cut by 4 bases and J by 3 bases, with 10 bases left in between. The CDR3 DNA is TGTGCCAGCAGCTGGACCGACGGCTACGAGCAGTACTTC. Translated: CASSWTDGYEQYF.

This clonotype has just a few counts. The CDR3: CATMASGSYEQYF. The CDR3 DNA sequence: TGTGCCACCATGGCTAGCGGGTCCTACGAGCAGTACTTC. This chain links TRBV24-1 with TRBJ2-7; 8 bases line up with TRBD2. The CDR3 covers 13 residues. J was trimmed by 1 base and V by 8 bases; bases with no gene match: 3. Germline-derived CDR1 and CDR2 are KGHDR and SFDVKD.

The chain combines TRBV29-1 with TRBJ2-7, with D tentatively TRBD2 (6 bases). V lost 7 bases and J 5 bases, leaving 18 bases between the germline ends. CDR3 length equals 13 residues. Germline-derived CDR1 and CDR2 are SQVTM and ANQGSEA. DNA for the CDR3: TGCAGCGACCTGACTAGGTTCGTCCACGAGCAGTACTTC. Amino acids: CSDLTRFVHEQYF.

In this sample, this clonotype turned up a few times. This chain links TRBV7-9 with TRBJ1-1, with D possibly being TRBD1 (5 bases). The V end lost 7 bases, the J end lost 2 bases, and 17 bases lay between the germline ends. CDR1 SEHNR and CDR2 FQNEAQ come from the germline V gene (reference sequence). The CDR3 runs 15 residues. The CDR3 is CASTLQGVGNTEAFF. CDR3 sequence (DNA): TGTGCCAGCACCCTCCAGGGAGTTGGCAACACTGAAGCTTTCTTT. Complete variable domain (other parts from reference TRBV7-9 and TRBJ1-1): DTGVSQNPRHKITKRGQNVTFRCDPISEHNRLYWYRQTLGQGPEFLTYFQNEAQLEKSRLLSDRFSAERPKGSFSTLEIQRTEQGDSAMYLCASTLQGVGNTEAFFGQGTRLTVV.

The V gene is TRBV6-2 or TRBV6-3, the J gene TRBJ2-7; TRBD2 is a possible D gene (5 bases). Germline assignment: CDR1 MNHEY and CDR2 SVGEGT. Trimming removed 6 bases at V and 0 bases at J, with 15 bases between. This CDR3 is 15 amino acids long. CDR3: CASSPGGKASYEQYF. The CDR3 coding sequence is TGTGCCAGCAGCCCCGGAGGCAAGGCCTCCTACGAGCAGTACTTC.

On this clonotype: One junction end does not reproduce the germline sequence, and a read error may be involved. The chain recombines TRBV5-1 with TRBJ2-5; maybe TRBD1 (5 bases). Germline V lookup: CDR1 SGHRS, CDR2 YFSETQ. The CDR3 is 14 residues long. CDR3 amino acids: CASSLRTGIEAQYF. The CDR3 DNA reads TGCGCCAGCAGCTTACGAACAGGAATAGAGGCCCAGTACTTC.

This clonotype was seen a handful of times. J is TRBJ2-2 and V is TRBV24-1; no reliable D call. Trimming left V 2 bases short and J 0 bases short, with 6 bases between. Germline CDR1 reads KGHDR; CDR2 reads SFDVKD. This CDR3 has 15 amino acids. The CDR3 is CATSDSGSNTGELFF. As DNA, the CDR3 is TGTGCCACCAGTGATTCCGGATCGAACACCGGGGAGCTGTTTTTT.

The rearrangement links TRBV12-3 or TRBV12-4 to TRBJ1-1; no clear D. V was cut by 7 bases and J by 3 bases, with 9 bases left in between. The CDR3 is 12 residues long. The CDR3, as DNA: TGTGCCAGCACAGGCGGTCACACTGAAGCTTTCTTT. Protein product: CASTGGHTEAFF.

V gene TRBV4-3 combines with J gene TRBJ1-2, with D possibly TRBD1 on 5 matching bases. CDR3 length: 14 residues. The V and J ends lost 3 bases and 3 bases respectively, with 11 bases between them. Germline CDR1 reads LGHNA; CDR2 reads YSLEER. CDR3 amino acids: CASSHSGRDYGYTF. The CDR3 bases are TGCGCCAGCAGCCATTCAGGGAGAGACTATGGCTACACCTTC.

This clonotype was recorded a few times. The V gene is TRBV3-1, the J gene TRBJ2-7; no clear D. V shed 1 base and J shed 0 bases, with 7 bases lying between them. CDR3 length: 14 amino acids. The germline gives CDR1 LGHDT, CDR2 YNNKEL (reference sequence). CDR3 DNA sequence: TGTGCCAGCAGCCAAGTTGGAGTCTCCTACGAGCAGTACTTC. The encoded protein is CASSQVGVSYEQYF.

This clonotype was detected a few times. The V and J genes are TRBV14 and TRBJ2-3; the D is unclear. The germline V gene has CDR1 SGHDN and CDR2 FVKESK. V was cut by 1 base and J by 7 bases, with 3 bases left in between. This CDR3 comprises 11 residues. The CDR3, as DNA: TGTGCCAGCAGCCAAGCGCATACGCAGTATTTT. Translation gives CASSQAHTQYF.

This clonotype was observed a handful of times. This chain uses TRBV4-2 with TRBJ2-1, with D perhaps TRBD2 (6 bases). The DNA end favors TRBJ2-7, so the J call may be wrong. The CDR3 is 16 residues long. Germline values: CDR1 LGHNA, CDR2 YNFKEQ. The CDR3 coding sequence is TGTGCCAGCAGCCCCAACAGCGGGTCCCCCTCGAACGAGCAGTACTTC. Amino acid sequence: CASSPNSGSPSNEQYF.